The source of this T cell receptor (beta chain) is a study of OX40 agonist ivuxolimab in advanced cancers. Sequenced by immunoSEQ multiplex PCR; TCRdb stores in-frame clones only, minus some. The table includes about 32,000 clones, roughly four fifths detected once. V was clipped by 3 bases and J by 4 bases; unmatched bases: 6. This CDR3 is 15 amino acids long. Germline CDR1 and CDR2: SGHAT and FQNNGV. This chain links TRBV11-2 with TRBJ2-1; 7 bases are shared with TRBD1. Sequencing used CD4+ or CD8+ T cells sorted from blood, obtained in a trial of the OX40 agonist ivuxolimab. The clonotype was recovered from an adult with an advanced solid tumor such as melanoma, head and neck, liver or kidney cancer. This CDR3 reads CASSFRDSTYNEQFF. The CDR3 nucleotides read TGTGCCAGCAGCTTCCGGGACAGTACTTACAATGAGCAGTTCTTC.